The 8 T cell receptor beta chains below all came from one sample that was sequenced in a study of PD-L1 blockade in urothelial cancer. Clones were sequenced by immunoSEQ multiplex PCR, and TCRdb holds only the in-frame ones, with some missing. The sample lists tens of thousands of clones, roughly 86% occurring once. The input for sequencing was PBMCs, taken around atezolizumab (anti-PD-L1) treatment. The source is a man aged 45-65 years with urothelial cancer.

The genes are TRBV9 and TRBJ2-1, with a possible D match to TRBD1 (5 bases). V was shortened by 0 bases and J by 5 bases, with 9 bases between the two germline ends. Germline V CDR1 and CDR2: SGDLS, YYNGEE. The CDR3 totals 14 residues. The CDR3 loop is CASSVEGANNEQFF. CDR3 DNA sequence: TGTGCCAGCAGCGTAGAAGGGGCGAACAATGAGCAGTTCTTC.

The chain couples TRBV7-6 to TRBJ2-7, with D tentatively TRBD1 (6 bases). Trimming removed 1 base at V and 3 bases at J, with 10 bases between. This CDR3 spans 14 amino acids. From germline, CDR1 is SGHVS and CDR2 FNYEAQ. CDR3 sequence: CASSLGPTGYEQYF. In nucleotides, the CDR3 is TGTGCCAGCAGCTTAGGCCCGACAGGCTACGAGCAGTACTTC.

The CDR3 here is CASSLGVAGDLYNEQFF. DNA of the CDR3: TGTGCCAGCAGCTTAGGAGTAGCGGGAGACCTTTACAATGAGCAGTTCTTC. The J gene is TRBJ2-1, the V gene TRBV11-3; TRBD2 agrees at 9 bases. CDR3 length: 17 residues. With V trimmed by 1 base and J by 4 bases, 8 bases remained unmatched. Germline V CDR1 and CDR2: SGHNT, YENEEA.

The chain has TRBV6-5 and TRBJ2-1, with 8 nucleotides matching TRBD2. J gave up 6 bases and V 10 bases, and 11 bases lay outside the gene matches. The CDR3 runs to 14 residues. Germline V gives CDR1 MNHEY, CDR2 SVGAGI. CDR3 amino acids: CATRAGLVGNEQFF. In DNA form, the CDR3 reads TGTGCCACCAGGGCGGGACTAGTTGGCAATGAGCAGTTCTTC.

The V and J genes are TRBV7-6 and TRBJ2-3, with 7 bases fitting TRBD1. CDR3 length: 14 amino acids. J lost 1 base, V lost 8 bases, and 6 bases had no gene match. CDR1 is SGHVS, CDR2 FNYEAQ, per germline. CDR3 bases: TGTGCCAGCCGAAGGACAGGCCGCACAGATACGCAGTATTTT. Translation gives CASRRTGRTDTQYF.

J is TRBJ2-3 and V is TRBV6-4, with 13 bases aligning to TRBD2. Germline loops: CDR1 MRHNA, CDR2 SNTAGT. This CDR3 spans 18 amino acids. V shed 5 bases and J 2 bases; nucleotides not matched to a gene: 10. CDR3 loop: CASSTGTSGVGVTDTQYF. CDR3 sequence (DNA): TGTGCCAGCAGTACCGGGACTAGCGGGGTTGGGGTCACAGATACGCAGTATTTT.

The rearrangement links TRBV7-8 to TRBJ2-2; D is uncertain. This CDR3 has 12 amino acids. Germline CDR1 reads SGHVS; CDR2 reads FQNEAQ. Trimming took off 7 bases at V and 0 bases at J, with 3 bases between the two ends. CDR3 residues: CASTANTGELFF. The DNA of the CDR3 is TGTGCCAGCACAGCGAACACCGGGGAGCTGTTTTTT.

The chain is built from TRBV15 and TRBJ2-4, with 8 positions matching TRBD2. The ends lost 3 bases at V and 3 bases at J; junction bases unmatched: 10. CDR1 is LNHNV, CDR2 YYDKDF, per germline (reference sequence). The CDR3 extends over 17 amino acids. CDR3 DNA: TGTGCCACCAGCAGGCGGGGGGACGGAGTCGGCAAAAACATTCAGTACTTC. It codes for CATSRRGDGVGKNIQYF.